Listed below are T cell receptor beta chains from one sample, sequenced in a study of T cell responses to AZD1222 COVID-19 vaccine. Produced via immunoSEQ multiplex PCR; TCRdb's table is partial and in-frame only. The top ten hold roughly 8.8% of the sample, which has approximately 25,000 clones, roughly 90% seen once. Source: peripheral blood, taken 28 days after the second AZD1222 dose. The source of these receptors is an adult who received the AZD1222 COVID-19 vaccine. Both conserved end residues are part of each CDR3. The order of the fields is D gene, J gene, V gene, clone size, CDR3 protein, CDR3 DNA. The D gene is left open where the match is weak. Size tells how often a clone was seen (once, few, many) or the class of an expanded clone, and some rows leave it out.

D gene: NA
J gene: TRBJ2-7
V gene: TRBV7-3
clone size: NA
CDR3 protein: CASSQRDHYEQYF
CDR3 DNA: TGTGCCAGCAGCCAGAGGGACCACTACGAGCAGTACTTC

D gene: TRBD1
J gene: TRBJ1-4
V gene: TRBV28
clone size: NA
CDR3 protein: CASSSPGQSNEKLFF
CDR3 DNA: TGTGCCAGCAGCTCTCCGGGACAGTCAAATGAAAAACTGTTTTTT

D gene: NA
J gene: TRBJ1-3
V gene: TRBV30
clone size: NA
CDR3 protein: CAWSGRWRGNTIYF
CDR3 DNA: TGTGCCTGGAGTGGCAGGTGGCGCGGAAACACCATATATTTT

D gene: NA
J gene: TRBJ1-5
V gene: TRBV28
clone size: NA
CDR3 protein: CASRGTSNQPQHF
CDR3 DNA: TGTGCCAGCAGGGGGACTAGCAATCAGCCCCAGCATTTT

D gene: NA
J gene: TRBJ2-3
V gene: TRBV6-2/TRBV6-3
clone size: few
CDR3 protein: CASSFGTSTDTQYF
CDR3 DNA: TGTGCCAGCAGTTTCGGGACTAGCACAGATACGCAGTATTTT

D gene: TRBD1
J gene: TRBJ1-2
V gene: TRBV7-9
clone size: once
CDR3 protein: CASSSVDRGLYGYTF
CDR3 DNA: TGTGCCAGCAGCTCGGTGGACAGGGGGCTCTATGGCTACACCTTC

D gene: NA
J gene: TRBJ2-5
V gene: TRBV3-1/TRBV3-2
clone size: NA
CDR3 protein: CASSQRSTGGFQETQYF
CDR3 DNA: TGTGCCAGCAGCCAAAGGTCGACAGGCGGGTTCCAAGAGACCCAGTACTTC

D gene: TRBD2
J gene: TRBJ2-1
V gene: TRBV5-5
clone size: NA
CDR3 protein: CASTLGLASMGNEQFF
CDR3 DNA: TGTGCCAGCACCCTGGGACTAGCATCCATGGGGAATGAGCAGTTCTTC

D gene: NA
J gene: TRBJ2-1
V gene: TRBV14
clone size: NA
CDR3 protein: CASSLALSSYNEQFF
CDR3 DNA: TGTGCCAGCTCTCTAGCGCTTTCCTCCTACAATGAGCAGTTCTTC

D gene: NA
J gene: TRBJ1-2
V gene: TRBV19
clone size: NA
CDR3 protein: CASRVDGRNYGYTF
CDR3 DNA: TGTGCCAGTAGGGTAGACGGGAGGAACTATGGCTACACCTTC

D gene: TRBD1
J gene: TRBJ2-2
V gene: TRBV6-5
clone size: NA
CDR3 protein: CASSYRQGTGELFF
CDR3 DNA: TGTGCCAGCAGTTACAGACAGGGGACCGGGGAGCTGTTTTTT

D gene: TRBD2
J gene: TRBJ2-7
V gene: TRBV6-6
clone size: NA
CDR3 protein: CASSYRHRGGTYEQYF
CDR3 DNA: TGTGCCAGCAGTTACCGGCACCGGGGGGGAACCTACGAGCAGTACTTC

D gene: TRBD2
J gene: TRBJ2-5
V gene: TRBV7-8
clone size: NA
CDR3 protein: CASSFGLAGWGETQYF
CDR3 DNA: TGTGCCAGCAGCTTTGGGCTAGCGGGCTGGGGAGAGACCCAGTACTTC

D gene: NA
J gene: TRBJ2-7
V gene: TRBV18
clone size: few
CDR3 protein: CASSPEGVEKGSYEQYF
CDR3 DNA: TGTGCCAGCTCACCCGAAGGCGTCGAAAAAGGGTCCTACGAGCAGTACTTC

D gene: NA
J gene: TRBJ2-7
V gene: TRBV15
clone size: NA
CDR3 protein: CATSRDNGDEQYF
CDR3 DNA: TGTGCCACCAGCAGAGATAACGGAGACGAGCAGTACTTC

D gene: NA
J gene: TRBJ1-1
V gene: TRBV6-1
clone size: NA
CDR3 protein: CASSEPDSPEAFF
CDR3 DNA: TGTGCCAGCAGTGAACCGGACAGCCCAGAAGCTTTCTTT

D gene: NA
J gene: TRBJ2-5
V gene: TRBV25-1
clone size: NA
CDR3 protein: CASSEAETQYF
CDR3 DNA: TGTGCCAGCAGTGAAGCGGAGACCCAGTACTTC

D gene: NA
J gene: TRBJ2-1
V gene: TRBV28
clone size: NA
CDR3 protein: CASSSYTRWRRSSYNEQFF
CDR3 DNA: TGTGCCAGCAGTTCGTATACGCGGTGGCGAAGGAGCTCCTACAATGAGCAGTTCTTC

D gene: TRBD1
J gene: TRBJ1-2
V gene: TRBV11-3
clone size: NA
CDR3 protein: CASSSGQGGGGYGYTF
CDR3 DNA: TGTGCCAGCAGCTCGGGACAGGGCGGGGGTGGCTATGGCTACACCTTC

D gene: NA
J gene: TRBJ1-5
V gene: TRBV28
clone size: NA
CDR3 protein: CASRAPSNQPQHF
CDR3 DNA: TGTGCCAGCAGGGCGCCCTCCAATCAGCCCCAGCATTTT

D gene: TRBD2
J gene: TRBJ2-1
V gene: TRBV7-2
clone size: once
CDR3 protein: CASSSPLIAGLSSYNEQFF
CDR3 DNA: TGTGCCAGCAGCTCCCCCCTCATAGCGGGACTAAGCTCCTACAATGAGCAGTTCTTC

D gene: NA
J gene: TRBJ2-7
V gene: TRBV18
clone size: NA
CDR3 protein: CASSRGLYEQYF
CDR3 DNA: TGTGCCAGCTCACGAGGGCTCTACGAGCAGTACTTC

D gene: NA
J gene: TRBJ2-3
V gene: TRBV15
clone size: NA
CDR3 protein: CATSRQSGDTQYF
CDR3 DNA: TGTGCCACCAGCAGACAAAGCGGAGATACGCAGTATTTT

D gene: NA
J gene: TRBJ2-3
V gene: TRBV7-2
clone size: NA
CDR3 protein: CASSLGPLVSDTQYF
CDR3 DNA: TGTGCCAGCAGCTTAGGCCCCCTAGTTTCAGATACGCAGTATTTT

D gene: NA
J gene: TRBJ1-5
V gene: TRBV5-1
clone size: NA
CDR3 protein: CASSSWGGADQPQHF
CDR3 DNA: TGCGCCAGCAGCTCCTGGGGGGGGGCGGATCAGCCCCAGCATTTT

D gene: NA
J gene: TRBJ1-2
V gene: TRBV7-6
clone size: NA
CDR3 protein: CASSLETGPNYGYTF
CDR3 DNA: TGTGCCAGCAGCTTAGAGACAGGACCTAACTATGGCTACACCTTC

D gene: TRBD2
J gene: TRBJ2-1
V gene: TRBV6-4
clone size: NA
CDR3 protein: CASSVGTSVDEQFF
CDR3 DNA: TGTGCCAGCAGTGTCGGAACTAGCGTCGATGAGCAGTTCTTC

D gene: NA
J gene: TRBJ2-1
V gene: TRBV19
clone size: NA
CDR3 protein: CASSMSGSQVKQFF
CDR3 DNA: TGTGCCAGTAGTATGTCCGGCAGTCAGGTTAAGCAGTTCTTC

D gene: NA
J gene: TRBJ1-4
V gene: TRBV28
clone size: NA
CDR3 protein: CASSLRQGLEKLFF
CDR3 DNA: TGTGCCAGCAGTTTACGGCAGGGATTGGAAAAACTGTTTTTT

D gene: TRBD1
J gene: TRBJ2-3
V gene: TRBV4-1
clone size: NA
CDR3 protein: CASSQDWDRSDTQYF
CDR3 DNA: TGCGCCAGCAGCCAAGATTGGGACAGATCAGATACGCAGTATTTT

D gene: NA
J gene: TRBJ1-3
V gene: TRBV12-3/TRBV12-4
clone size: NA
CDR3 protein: CASSLRQGNTIYF
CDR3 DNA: TGTGCCAGCAGTTTACGACAGGGAAACACCATATATTTT

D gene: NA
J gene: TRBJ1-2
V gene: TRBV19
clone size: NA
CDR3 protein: CASSIEGRHGYTF
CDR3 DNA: TGTGCCAGTAGTATAGAAGGGCGTCATGGCTACACCTTC